Listed below are T cell receptor beta chains from one sample, sequenced in a study of CD8 T cells in ankylosing spondylitis. TCRdb re-called the 5' RACE reads through MiXCR, storing one row per CDR3 protein. The repertoire consists of about 240,000 distinct CDR3 sequences, with around a tenth occurring once and the leading ten covering less than 7.5%. The specimen sequenced was blood, either unsorted or a sorted T cell fraction (not recorded which). Receptor source: a male donor with ankylosing spondylitis or in good health (not recorded which). Both conserved end residues are part of each CDR3. D genes are given only for firm matches. Expanded clones are given a class, and other clones once, few, many or no size at all.

clone_size j_call v_call d_call cdr3_length cdr3_aa cdr3_nt
many TRBJ2-1 TRBV29-1 NA 13 CSATGDGLFEQFF TGCAGCGCTACAGGTGACGGCTTGTTTGAGCAGTTCTTC
few TRBJ1-2 TRBV7-9 NA 15 CASSLALTKNYGYTF TGTGCCAGCAGCTTAGCTCTAACAAAAAACTATGGCTACACCTTC
few TRBJ1-5 TRBV7-8 NA 13 CASATEADQPQHF TGTGCCAGCGCAACAGAGGCCGATCAGCCCCAGCATTTT
few TRBJ2-4 TRBV2 TRBD1 12 CASKGAQGIQYF TGTGCCAGCAAGGGGGCACAAGGCATTCAGTACTTC
many TRBJ2-7 TRBV20-1 TRBD2 15 CSARVLQAGLYEQYF TGCAGTGCTAGAGTTCTTCAAGCGGGACTATACGAGCAGTACTTC
many TRBJ2-2 TRBV20-1 NA 16 CSARVLSGRPTGELFF TGCAGTGCTAGAGTCCTCTCGGGGCGTCCCACCGGGGAGCTGTTTTTT
NA TRBJ2-7 TRBV5-1 NA 13 CASRGFGSYEQYF TGCGCCAGCAGAGGGTTTGGATCCTACGAGCAGTACTTC
few TRBJ2-7 TRBV29-1 NA 17 CSATSPETGRLSYEQYF TGCAGCGCGACTAGTCCCGAGACAGGGCGCCTATCCTACGAGCAGTACTTC
NA TRBJ2-2 TRBV6-1 NA 14 CASRRTANTGELFF TGTGCCAGCCGAAGGACAGCGAACACCGGGGAGCTGTTTTTT
many TRBJ2-1 TRBV12-3/TRBV12-4 NA 16 CASSGQSGMTYNEQFF TGTGCCAGCAGTGGACAGTCTGGTATGACCTACAATGAGCAGTTCTTC
many TRBJ1-1 TRBV4-1 NA 14 CASSQQEGDTEAFF TGCGCCAGCAGCCAACAAGAAGGGGACACTGAAGCTTTCTTT
many TRBJ2-1 TRBV29-1 NA 16 CSLPQGGGLPYNEQFF TGCAGCCTCCCCCAGGGGGGCGGTTTGCCCTACAATGAGCAGTTCTTC
many TRBJ1-1 TRBV5-1 NA 9 CASNLPAFF TGCGCCAGCAACCTACCAGCTTTCTTT
many TRBJ1-5 TRBV20-1 NA 13 CSAEKGGGQPQHF TGCAGTGCTGAGAAAGGCGGAGGTCAGCCCCAGCATTTT
NA TRBJ2-5 TRBV29-1 NA 14 CSVAASGHQETQYF TGCAGCGTTGCGGCCAGCGGGCACCAAGAGACCCAGTACTTC
few TRBJ1-1 TRBV25-1 NA 13 CASSEWDNTEAFF TGTGCCAGCAGTGAATGGGACAACACTGAAGCTTTCTTT
NA TRBJ2-7 TRBV20-1 TRBD2 16 CSARGKGTSGRYKQYF TGCAGTGCTAGGGGAAAAGGGACTAGCGGGCGGTACAAGCAATACTTC
many TRBJ2-2 TRBV2 NA 14 CASSAYKNTGELFF TGTGCCAGCAGTGCCTACAAAAACACCGGGGAGCTGTTTTTT
many TRBJ2-3 TRBV20-1 NA 14 CSASTLAQTDTQYF TGCAGTGCTAGTACACTAGCCCAGACAGATACGCAGTATTTT
few TRBJ1-3 TRBV7-6 NA 14 CASSLYQGLNTIYF TGTGCCAGCAGCTTATACCAGGGTCTAAACACCATATATTTT
many TRBJ1-1 TRBV29-1 NA 12 CSSGGRNTEAFF TGCAGCTCCGGCGGGAGGAACACTGAAGCTTTCTTT
NA TRBJ1-6 TRBV5-1 NA 15 CASSLEGGNFSPLHF TGCGCCAGCAGCTTGGAAGGGGGAAACTTTTCACCCCTCCACTTT
NA TRBJ1-1 TRBV30 TRBD1 13 CVCLGQSNTEAFF TGTGTCTGCCTGGGACAGAGTAACACTGAAGCTTTCTTT
many TRBJ1-1 TRBV20-1 TRBD1 15 CSARGVQGAVTEAFF TGCAGTGCTAGGGGGGTACAGGGGGCAGTCACTGAAGCTTTCTTT
few TRBJ2-3 TRBV7-2 NA 16 CASGPGGDLIGDTQYF TGTGCCAGCGGCCCTGGAGGGGACCTCATTGGAGATACGCAGTATTTT
many TRBJ2-1 TRBV5-1 NA 14 CASSLSSPYNEQFF TGCGCCAGCAGCTTGAGTTCCCCTTACAATGAGCAGTTCTTC
many TRBJ2-7 TRBV28 NA 13 CASRPLGTYEQYF TGTGCCAGCAGGCCACTGGGTACCTACGAGCAGTACTTC
NA TRBJ2-4 TRBV12-3/TRBV12-4 TRBD2 14 CASSQGRGENIQYF TGTGCCAGCAGCCAGGGGCGGGGGGAAAACATTCAGTACTTC
few TRBJ2-1 TRBV15 NA 16 CATSRGLSGRYNEQFF TGTGCCACCAGCAGAGGTCTGAGTGGACGGTACAATGAGCAGTTCTTC
many TRBJ2-7 TRBV12-3/TRBV12-4 NA 12 CASSLGRDEQYF TGTGCCAGCAGTCTAGGGCGGGACGAGCAGTACTTC
many TRBJ2-1 TRBV12-3/TRBV12-4 NA 15 CASSFDAGRVNEQFF TGTGCCAGCAGTTTCGACGCGGGACGGGTCAATGAGCAGTTCTTC
many TRBJ2-1 TRBV5-1 NA 15 CASSLASRSYNEQFF TGCGCCAGCAGCTTGGCCTCGAGAAGCTACAATGAGCAGTTCTTC
many TRBJ2-2 TRBV4-1 TRBD1 13 CASSQNRGLELFF TGCGCCAGCAGCCAAAACAGGGGGCTTGAGCTGTTTTTT
many TRBJ2-7 TRBV7-9 TRBD1 14 CASSPRDRGNEQYF TGTGCCAGCAGCCCACGGGACAGGGGTAACGAGCAGTACTTC
many TRBJ1-3 TRBV20-1 TRBD1 16 CSASPDRALTGNTIYF TGCAGTGCTAGTCCCGACAGGGCCCTTACTGGAAACACCATATATTTT
many TRBJ1-1 TRBV5-1 NA 15 CASSPAGGEDTEAFF TGCGCCAGCAGCCCCGCGGGGGGCGAGGACACTGAAGCTTTCTTT
many TRBJ2-1 TRBV4-1 NA 16 CASSHPAVRLVNEQFF TGCGCCAGCAGCCATCCGGCAGTCCGATTAGTGAATGAGCAGTTCTTC
few TRBJ1-5 TRBV4-1 NA 13 CASGTGSNQPQHF TGCGCCAGCGGTACAGGGTCCAATCAGCCCCAGCATTTT
few TRBJ2-5 TRBV3-1 TRBD2 16 CASSFSLAGGQETQYF TGTGCCAGCAGTTTCAGCCTAGCGGGGGGGCAAGAGACCCAGTACTTC
many TRBJ2-7 TRBV12-3/TRBV12-4 TRBD2 15 CASSFPAGVSYEQYF TGTGCCAGCAGTTTTCCAGCGGGAGTCTCCTACGAGCAGTACTTC
many TRBJ2-3 TRBV20-1 NA 15 CSATPIMATTDTQYF TGCAGTGCCACACCGATTATGGCGACCACAGATACGCAGTATTTT
many TRBJ1-5 TRBV25-1 NA 14 CALRTGRKNQPQHF TGTGCCCTGCGAACGGGCAGGAAAAATCAGCCCCAGCATTTT
many TRBJ2-1 TRBV5-1 TRBD2 16 CASSLTSGSSYNEQFF TGCGCCAGCAGCTTGACTAGCGGGAGCTCCTACAATGAGCAGTTCTTC
many TRBJ2-1 TRBV5-1 TRBD1 14 CASSIWTGVNEQFF TGCGCCAGCAGCATCTGGACAGGGGTCAATGAGCAGTTCTTC
few TRBJ2-7 TRBV12-3/TRBV12-4 NA 11 CASSLGFEQYF TGTGCCAGCAGTTTAGGCTTCGAGCAGTACTTC
NA TRBJ2-5 TRBV10-3 NA 13 CAISRGGQETQYF TGTGCCATCAGTCGTGGCGGTCAAGAGACCCAGTACTTC
few TRBJ2-7 TRBV2 TRBD2 17 CASSGASGRAVLNEQYF TGTGCCAGCAGTGGAGCCAGCGGGAGGGCCGTTTTGAACGAGCAGTACTTC
many TRBJ2-7 TRBV7-7 NA 13 CASSLRQTYEQYF TGTGCCAGCAGCCTCAGGCAAACCTACGAGCAGTACTTC
many TRBJ2-7 TRBV20-1 NA 16 CSARVLGPDSSYEQYF TGCAGTGCTAGAGTCCTGGGGCCCGATAGCTCCTACGAGCAGTACTTC
many TRBJ2-5 TRBV29-1 NA 10 CSARVETQYF TGCAGCGCCCGAGTGGAGACCCAGTACTTC
many TRBJ1-2 TRBV12-3/TRBV12-4 TRBD1 14 CASSFQGAYYGYTF TGTGCCAGCAGTTTCCAGGGGGCATACTATGGCTACACCTTC
few TRBJ2-1 TRBV25-1 NA 16 CASSEYMVGWGSEQFF TGTGCCAGCAGTGAATATATGGTAGGGTGGGGTTCTGAGCAGTTCTTC
many TRBJ2-7 TRBV12-3/TRBV12-4 NA 12 CASRGGIDEQYF TGTGCCAGCCGAGGGGGGATCGACGAGCAGTACTTC
NA TRBJ1-6 TRBV2 NA 13 CASRGAVNSPLHF TGTGCCAGCAGAGGCGCGGTTAATTCACCCCTCCACTTT
NA TRBJ2-3 TRBV25-1 NA 15 CASSDQDRYTDTQYF TGTGCCAGCAGTGACCAGGACAGATACACAGATACGCAGTATTTT
many TRBJ1-1 TRBV12-3/TRBV12-4 NA 16 CASSLGQGRGGTEAFF TGTGCCAGCAGTTTAGGTCAGGGGCGGGGGGGGACTGAAGCTTTCTTT
many TRBJ2-6 TRBV5-1 NA 16 CASSFGQSPGANVLTF TGCGCCAGCAGCTTCGGACAGTCTCCTGGGGCCAACGTCCTGACTTTC
many TRBJ2-2 TRBV5-1 TRBD2 17 CASSLALRGGTTGELFF TGCGCCAGCAGCTTGGCCCTACGCGGGGGGACTACCGGGGAGCTGTTTTTT
many TRBJ2-1 TRBV12-3/TRBV12-4 TRBD2 17 CASSPRGGLASYNEQFF TGTGCCAGCAGTCCAAGGGGGGGACTAGCGAGCTACAATGAGCAGTTCTTC